A single TCR beta chain is shown here with its context. These data come from a study of control samples from healthy donors and cancer patients. Profiling relied on immunoSEQ multiplex PCR, and the TCRdb table lists in-frame clones only, not all of them. The sample yields tens of thousands of clones, around 70% seen once. What was sequenced was formalin-fixed, paraffin-embedded tissue. This clonotype originated in a male donor with melanoma.

CDR3 amino acids: CASSQRQAGEGYTF. For the CDR3, the DNA is TGTGCCAGCAGCCAGAGACAGGCGGGAGAGGGCTACACCTTC. The chain carries TRBV3-1 (or the pseudogene TRBV3-2) and TRBJ1-2; D perhaps matches TRBD1 (6 bases). Germline assignment: CDR1 LGHDT and CDR2 YNNKEL (reference sequence). The CDR3 sequence is 14 residues long. Trimming left V 3 bases short and J 8 bases short, with 16 bases between.